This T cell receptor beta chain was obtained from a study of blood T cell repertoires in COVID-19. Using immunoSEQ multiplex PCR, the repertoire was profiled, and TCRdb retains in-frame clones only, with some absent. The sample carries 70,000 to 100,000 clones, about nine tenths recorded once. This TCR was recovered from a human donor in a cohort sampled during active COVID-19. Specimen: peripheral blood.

The CDR3: CASSLVGQETQYF. The CDR3 DNA is TGTGCCAGCTCCCTAGTGGGTCAAGAGACCCAGTACTTC. The gene calls are TRBV18 and TRBJ2-5; D is unresolved. Per germline, CDR1 KGHSH and CDR2 LQKENI. Trimming took 6 bases from V and 2 from J, leaving 10 bases between them. The CDR3 extends over 13 amino acids.